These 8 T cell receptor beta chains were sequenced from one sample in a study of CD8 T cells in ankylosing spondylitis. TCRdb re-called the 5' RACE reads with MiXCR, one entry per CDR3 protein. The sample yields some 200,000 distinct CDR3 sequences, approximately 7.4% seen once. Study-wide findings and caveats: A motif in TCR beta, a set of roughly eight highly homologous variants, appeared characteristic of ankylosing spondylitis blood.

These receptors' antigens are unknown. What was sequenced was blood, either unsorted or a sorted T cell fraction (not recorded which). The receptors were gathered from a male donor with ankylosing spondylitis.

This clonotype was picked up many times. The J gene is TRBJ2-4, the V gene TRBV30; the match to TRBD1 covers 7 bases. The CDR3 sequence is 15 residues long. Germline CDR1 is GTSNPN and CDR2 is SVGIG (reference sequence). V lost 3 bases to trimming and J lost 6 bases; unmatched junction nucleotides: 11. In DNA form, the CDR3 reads TGTGCCTGGAGGTTCCGGGCGGCAGGGGGAAACATTCAGTACTTC. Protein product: CAWRFRAAGGNIQYF. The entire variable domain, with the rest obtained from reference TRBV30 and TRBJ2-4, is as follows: SQTIHQWPATLVQPVGSPLSLECTVEGTSNPNLYWYRQAAGRGLQLLFYSVGIGQISSEVPQNLSASRPQDRQFILSSKKLLLSDSGFYLCAWRFRAAGGNIQYFGAGTRLSVL.

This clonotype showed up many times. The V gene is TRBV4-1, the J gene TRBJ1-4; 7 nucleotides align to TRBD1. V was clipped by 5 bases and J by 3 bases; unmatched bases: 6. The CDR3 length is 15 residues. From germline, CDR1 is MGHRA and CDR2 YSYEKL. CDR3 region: CASSIRDSPNEKLFF. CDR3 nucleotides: TGCGCCAGCAGCATCCGGGACAGCCCTAATGAAAAACTGTTTTTT.

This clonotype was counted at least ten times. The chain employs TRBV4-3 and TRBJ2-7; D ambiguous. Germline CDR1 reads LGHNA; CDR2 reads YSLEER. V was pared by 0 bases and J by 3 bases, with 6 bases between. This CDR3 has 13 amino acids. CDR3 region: CASSQEGSYEQYF. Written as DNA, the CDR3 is TGCGCCAGCAGCCAAGAGGGAAGCTACGAGCAGTACTTC.

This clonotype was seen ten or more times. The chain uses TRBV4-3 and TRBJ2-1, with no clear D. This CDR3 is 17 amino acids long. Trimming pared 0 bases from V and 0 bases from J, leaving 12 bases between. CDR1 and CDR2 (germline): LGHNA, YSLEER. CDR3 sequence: CASSQDSLLSSYNEQFF. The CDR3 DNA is TGCGCCAGCAGCCAAGACTCACTTTTAAGCTCCTACAATGAGCAGTTCTTC.

For the CDR3, the DNA is TGTGCCAGCAGACCCCCGGGGACTAGCGCTTTCAATGAGCAGTTCTTC. Residues: CASRPPGTSAFNEQFF. The rearrangement links TRBV11-2 to TRBJ2-1, with TRBD2 identical over 10 bases. Germline values: CDR1 SGHAT, CDR2 FQNNGV. V dropped 6 bases and J dropped 6; count of bases not matched to a gene: 11. CDR3 length: 16 residues.

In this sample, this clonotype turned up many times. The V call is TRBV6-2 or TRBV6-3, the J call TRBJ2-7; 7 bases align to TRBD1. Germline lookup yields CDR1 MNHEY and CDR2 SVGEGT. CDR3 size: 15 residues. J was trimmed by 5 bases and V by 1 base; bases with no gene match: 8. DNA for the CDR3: TGTGCCAGCAGTTACTGGGACAGACCTTTAGACGAGCAGTACTTC. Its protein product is CASSYWDRPLDEQYF.

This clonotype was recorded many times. The DNA of the CDR3 is TGTGCCAGCAGAAGGGACAGGACCTCCCCCTACGAGCAGTACTTC. Protein sequence: CASRRDRTSPYEQYF. The genes are TRBV27 and TRBJ2-7; TRBD1 aligns across 8 bases. The CDR3 totals 15 residues. V was pared by 6 bases and J by 2 bases, with 9 bases of the junction left unmatched. CDR1 and CDR2 from the germline V gene are MNHEY and SMNVEV (reference sequence).

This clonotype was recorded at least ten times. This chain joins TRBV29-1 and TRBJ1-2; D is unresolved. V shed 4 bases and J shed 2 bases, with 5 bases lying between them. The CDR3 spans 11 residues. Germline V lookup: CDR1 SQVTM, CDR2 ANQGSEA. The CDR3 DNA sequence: TGCAGCGTTGGAGCCAACTATGGCTACACCTTC. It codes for CSVGANYGYTF. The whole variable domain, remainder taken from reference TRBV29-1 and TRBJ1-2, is SAVISQKPSRDICQRGTSLTIQCQVDSQVTMMFWYRQQPGQSLTLIATANQGSEATYESGFVIDKFPISRPNLTFSTLTVSNMSPEDSSIYLCSVGANYGYTFGSGTRLTVV.